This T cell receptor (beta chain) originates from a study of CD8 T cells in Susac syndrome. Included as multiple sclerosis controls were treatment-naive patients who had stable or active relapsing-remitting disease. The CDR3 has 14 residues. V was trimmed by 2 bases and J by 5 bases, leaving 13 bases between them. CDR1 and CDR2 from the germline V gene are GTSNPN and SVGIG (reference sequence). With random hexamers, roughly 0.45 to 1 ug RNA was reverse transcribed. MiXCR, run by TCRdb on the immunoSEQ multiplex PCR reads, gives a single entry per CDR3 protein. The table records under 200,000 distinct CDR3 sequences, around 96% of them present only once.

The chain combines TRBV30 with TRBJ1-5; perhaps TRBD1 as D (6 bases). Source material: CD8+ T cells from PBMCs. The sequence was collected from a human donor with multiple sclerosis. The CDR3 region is CAWSNWGADQPQHF. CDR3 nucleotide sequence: TGTGCCTGGAGTAACTGGGGGGCGGATCAGCCCCAGCATTTT.